This entry lists 18 T cell receptor beta chains sequenced from one sample in a study of T cell repertoires in cytomegalovirus infection. One entry per CDR3 protein results from TCRdb running MiXCR on the reads. The table records 140,000 to 150,000 distinct CDR3 sequences, around 32% of them present only once. Their antigens are not known. Here the sequenced sample was CD8+ T cells from cultured PBMCs, taken from culture after CMV antigen stimulation. Receptor source: a human donor in good health (CMV status not recorded). Some clones in this sample may be carry-over from other donors' samples.

The chain carries TRBV20-1 and TRBJ1-2; weak D call: TRBD1 (6 bases). The CDR3 runs 14 residues. Trimming shortened V by 0 bases and J by 4 bases, and 12 bases separated the two germline ends. Per germline, CDR1 DFQATT and CDR2 SNEGSKA (reference sequence). CDR3 DNA: TGCAGTGCTAGAGATCAGGGGCGGGGCTATGGCTACACCTTC. It translates to CSARDQGRGYGYTF.

In regard to this clonotype: A read error may explain this, as a much larger clone is one base away. This chain uses TRBV2 with TRBJ2-1, with D perhaps matching TRBD2 (5 bases). In germline, CDR1 is SNHLY, CDR2 FYNNEI. This CDR3 region has 12 residues. The CDR3 here is CVSSDYYNEQFF. CDR3 sequence (DNA): TGTGTCAGCAGTGACTACTACAATGAGCAGTTCTTC.

V and J are TRBV7-6 and TRBJ1-3; 7 nucleotides line up with TRBD1. The V gene's germline CDR1 is SGHVS and CDR2 FNYEAQ. With 6 bases clipped from V and 4 bases from J, the junction kept 6 bases outside the gene matches. The CDR3 runs 14 residues. The CDR3 loop is CASRPTGTGNTIYF. For the CDR3, the DNA is TGTGCCAGCAGGCCGACAGGGACCGGAAACACCATATATTTT.

V gene TRBV18 combines with J gene TRBJ2-5; 10 positions match TRBD1. CDR1 KGHSH and CDR2 LQKENI come from the germline V gene. The CDR3 spans 16 residues. J lost 4 bases, V lost 1 base, and 6 bases had no gene match. This chain's CDR3 is CASSPQKWTGGETQYF. CDR3 DNA: TGTGCCAGCTCACCACAGAAGTGGACAGGGGGAGAGACCCAGTACTTC.

This clonotype was observed a handful of times. The J gene is TRBJ2-7, the V gene TRBV27; 8 bases map to TRBD1. Trimming took 4 bases from V and 5 from J; bases not matched to a gene: 13. The CDR3 is 16 residues long. Per germline, CDR1 MNHEY and CDR2 SMNVEV (reference sequence). For the CDR3, the DNA is TGTGCCAGCAGTTCGTTATGGACAGGGCGATCAGACGAGCAGTACTTC. Translating gives CASSSLWTGRSDEQYF.

The V gene is TRBV12-3 or TRBV12-4, the J gene TRBJ1-4; 7 bases line up with TRBD1. With 4 bases clipped from V and 5 bases from J, the junction kept 4 bases outside the gene matches. This CDR3 has 14 amino acids. The CDR3 spells CASSSTGVNEKLFF. The CDR3 DNA follows: TGTGCCAGCAGTTCTACAGGGGTCAATGAAAAACTGTTTTTT.

V usage is TRBV7-8 and J usage is TRBJ1-2, with D possibly TRBD1 on 5 matching bases. The CDR3 sequence is 16 residues long. V lost 5 bases, J lost 4 bases, and 20 bases lay in between. The V gene's germline CDR1 is SGHVS and CDR2 FQNEAQ. The CDR3: CASSPGPGSGGYGYTF. CDR3 coding DNA: TGTGCCAGCAGCCCGGGGCCGGGGTCCGGGGGCTATGGCTACACCTTC.

This clonotype was seen just once. This rearrangement joins TRBV30 to TRBJ1-1, with no clear D. The CDR3 contains 14 residues. The V end lost 0 bases, the J end lost 5 bases, and 13 bases lay between the germline ends. Per the germline V gene, CDR1 is GTSNPN and CDR2 is SVGIG (reference sequence). The DNA of the CDR3 is TGTGCCTGGAGTGTACCAGGCCCTAGTACTGAAGCTTTCTTT. Translation gives CAWSVPGPSTEAFF. Looking up the rest from reference TRBV30 and TRBJ1-1 gives the full variable domain: SQTIHQWPATLVQPVGSPLSLECTVEGTSNPNLYWYRQAAGRGLQLLFYSVGIGQISSEVPQNLSASRPQDRQFILSSKKLLLSDSGFYLCAWSVPGPSTEAFFGQGTRLTVV.

The J gene is TRBJ1-6, the V gene TRBV5-4; D gene uncertain. The germline V and J ends were trimmed by 4 bases and 7 bases, with 12 bases remaining between them. Germline V gives CDR1 SGHNT, CDR2 YYREEE (reference sequence). This CDR3 is 14 amino acids long. CDR3 in amino acids: CASSAYLHNSPLHF. CDR3 nucleotides: TGTGCCAGCAGCGCATACCTCCACAATTCACCCCTCCACTTT.

In this sample, this clonotype turned up a few times. The rearrangement joins TRBV5-8 to TRBJ1-1; D is possibly TRBD1 (5 bases). V was trimmed by 4 bases and J by 5 bases, leaving 15 bases between them. Germline V gives CDR1 SGHTS, CDR2 YDEGEE. The CDR3 contains 14 residues. CDR3 loop: CASSEIWEGTEAFF. The CDR3 DNA reads TGTGCCAGCAGCGAAATTTGGGAGGGGACTGAAGCTTTCTTT.

The chain recombines TRBV2 with TRBJ1-2; D remains ambiguous. Germline V gene data show CDR1 as SNHLY and CDR2 as FYNNEI. The CDR3 sequence is 15 residues long. Trimming cost V 6 bases and J 5 bases, with 19 bases left between them. CDR3 sequence: CASRGLKETGYGYTF. The CDR3 DNA reads TGTGCCAGCAGGGGGTTGAAGGAGACGGGTTATGGCTACACCTTC.

The CDR3 protein is CASSLSGQGGPYNEQFF. The CDR3 DNA is TGTGCCAGCAGTTTATCGGGCCAGGGGGGCCCCTACAATGAGCAGTTCTTC. The chain combines TRBV27 with TRBJ2-1; a weak D match, TRBD1 (7 bases). Germline-derived CDR1 and CDR2 are MNHEY and SMNVEV (reference sequence). The ends were cut back, 0 bases at V and 2 bases at J, with 14 bases in the middle. The CDR3 extends over 17 amino acids.

The chain carries TRBV6-6 and TRBJ2-3; 7 nucleotides match TRBD2. The CDR3 covers 15 residues. Germline V gives CDR1 MNHNY, CDR2 SVGAGI (reference sequence). Losses at the gene ends were 5 bases for V and 2 bases for J; bases not matched to a gene: 7. CDR3 residues: CASSPWRGTTDTQYF. In DNA form, the CDR3 reads TGTGCCAGCAGTCCGTGGCGGGGGACCACAGATACGCAGTATTTT.

This sequence joins TRBV27 and TRBJ1-2; no firm D call. The CDR3 runs 16 residues. Germline V gene lookup returns CDR1 MNHEY and CDR2 SMNVEV (reference sequence). Deletions cut 10 bases from V and 1 base from J, with 22 bases between. In DNA form, the CDR3 reads TGTGCCACCGCCCCGGGCAGATTCCCAATTAACTATGGCTACACCTTC. Its protein product is CATAPGRFPINYGYTF.

This clonotype was counted between two and nine times. The chain recombines TRBV7-9 with TRBJ2-7; 7 bases are shared with TRBD2. The CDR3 is made up of 14 amino acids. Looked up from germline, CDR1 is SEHNR and CDR2 is FQNEAQ (reference sequence). With 5 bases clipped from V and 2 bases from J, the junction kept 6 bases outside the gene matches. CDR3 region: CASSTDLAAYEQYF. Here the CDR3 DNA reads TGTGCCAGCAGCACCGATCTAGCGGCCTACGAGCAGTACTTC.

Only a few counts were recorded for this clonotype. CDR3 bases: TGTGCCAGCAGACAGGGGTCCCTCGCCCAGCATTTT. Protein sequence: CASRQGSLAQHF. The chain couples TRBV19 to TRBJ1-5; 8 bases are shared with TRBD1. The CDR3 runs to 12 residues. Germline assignment: CDR1 LNHDA and CDR2 SQIVND (reference sequence). Trimming cost V 9 bases and J 11 bases; bases outside gene matches: 9. Full variable domain (outside the CDR3, taken from reference TRBV19 and TRBJ1-5): DGGITQSPKYLFRKEGQNVTLSCEQNLNHDAMYWYRQDPGQGLRLIYYSQIVNDFQKGDIAEGYSVSREKKESFPLTVTSAQKNPTAFYLCASRQGSLAQHFGDGTRLSIL.

J is TRBJ2-5 and V is TRBV7-2, with 7 nucleotides matching TRBD1. This CDR3 contains 15 residues. Germline V lookup: CDR1 SGHTA, CDR2 FQGNSA. Trimming cost V 6 bases and J 0 bases; bases outside gene matches: 7. Here the CDR3 reads CASRSTGINQETQYF. CDR3 nucleotide sequence: TGTGCCAGCAGGTCGACAGGGATCAACCAAGAGACCCAGTACTTC.

This chain connects TRBV28 to TRBJ2-1, with 9 bases identical to TRBD1. Germline loops: CDR1 MDHEN, CDR2 SYDVKM. CDR3 length: 14 residues. V shed 10 bases and J 1 base; nucleotides not matched to a gene: 5. CDR3 in DNA: TGTGCCACCGAGACAGGGGGTTCCTACAATGAGCAGTTCTTC. This translates into CATETGGSYNEQFF.